The text below deals with one T cell receptor (beta chain). The antigen remains unidentified. The sample comes from a study of T cell responses to AZD1222 COVID-19 vaccine. Study-wide findings and caveats: Clonal diversity was possibly underestimated; the donors were predominantly white British and more often female.

Germline lookup yields CDR1 MNHEY and CDR2 SVGAGI. V dropped 10 bases and J dropped 7 bases, with 22 bases sitting between them. This CDR3 region has 14 residues. Second doses that came at about 4 or about 12 weeks were put together. Libraries were prepared by immunoSEQ multiplex PCR; TCRdb keeps only in-frame clonotypes and omits some of them. The repertoire has fewer than 130,000 clones, roughly 90% of them found once; the top ten carry about 15%. The starting material was peripheral blood, obtained 28 days after the second AZD1222 dose. The gene calls are TRBV6-5 and TRBJ1-1; D is uncertain. This clonotype was obtained from an adult who received the AZD1222 COVID-19 vaccine. The CDR3 sequence: CATVGFPKVVEAFF. CDR3 bases: TGTGCCACCGTGGGATTCCCTAAGGTGGTTGAAGCTTTCTTT.